Sequencing of this T cell receptor beta chain was carried out in a study of tumor-infiltrating lymphocytes in oesophageal squamous cell carcinoma (dated by TCRdb to about 2016). Including cysteine and phenylalanine, the CDR3 has 15 amino acids. Only the CDR3 DNA is retained, 45 bases long and in frame from the first base. V is reduced by 3 bases and J by 2 bases, leaving a spacing of 11 bases between them. CDR1 SGHKS and CDR2 YYEKEE were looked up in the germline V gene (reference sequence). The library was generated by PCR. TCRdb lists the instrument as Illumina HiSeq 2000. The raw public data were reprocessed by TCRdb itself: fastp quality trimming at Q25, MiXCR clonotype calling, in-frame beta chains only. Rows are unified per CDR3 protein, each entry keeping the most common DNA and genes. Recorded for this sample are about 12,000 distinct CDR3 sequences; 50% to 70% of them occurred a single time. The ten largest clonotypes hold approximately 30% of the sample.

Comment on this clonotype: The antigen this receptor binds is unknown. Per-base qualities were not stored, and no clone one base away is much larger.

Recombination linked TRBV5-5 to TRBJ2-2; TRBD2 is a weak D gene call, 6 bases matching. Sequences were obtained from esophageal tumor tissue. This receptor was identified in a female donor with esophageal squamous cell carcinoma. The DNA sequence is given as TGTGCCAGCAGCTATGGGACTGGAAACACCGGGGAGCTGTTTTTT. Translated, this gives CASSYGTGNTGELFF.